This passage covers 26 T cell receptor beta chains from one sample sequenced in a study of T cell responses to AZD1222 COVID-19 vaccine. Method: immunoSEQ multiplex PCR; TCRdb's copy keeps in-frame clones and lacks some. The sample has 150,000 to 200,000 clones; about 94% are singletons. Sequences were derived from peripheral blood, sampled on day 0 of AZD1222 vaccination. The receptors originated from an adult in good health.

The CDR3 DNA reads as TGTGCCAGCAGCTCGACAGGGGCCACCAGGAGCTACACCTTC. Translating gives CASSSTGATRSYTF. V and J are TRBV5-4 and TRBJ1-2, with 8 bases matching TRBD1. This CDR3 is 14 amino acids long. Germline V CDR1 and CDR2: SGHNT, YYREEE (reference sequence). J was trimmed by 9 bases and V by 3 bases; bases with no gene match: 10.

The chain combines TRBV28 with TRBJ2-4; 7 nucleotides line up with TRBD1. The ends lost 5 bases at V and 16 bases at J; junction bases unmatched: 11. Germline lookup yields CDR1 MDHEN and CDR2 SYDVKM. The CDR3 spans 12 residues. This CDR3 reads CASSGRMGQIYF. Here the CDR3 DNA reads TGTGCCAGCAGTGGCCGCATGGGACAGATTTACTTC. The variable domain in full, with the rest retrieved from reference TRBV28 and TRBJ2-4, is DVKVTQSSRYLVKRTGEKVFLECVQDMDHENMFWYRQDPGLGLRLIYFSYDVKMKEKGDIPEGYSVSREKKERFSLILESASTNQTSMYLCASSGRMGQIYFGAGTRLSVL.

The chain recombines TRBV5-6 with TRBJ1-6; TRBD1 matches 7 bases. Germline-derived CDR1 and CDR2 are SGHDT and YYEEEE. This CDR3 region has 16 residues. Trimming removed 2 bases from V and 9 bases from J; junction bases left unmatched: 11. The CDR3 is CASSFYRGSRRSPLHF. CDR3 in DNA: TGTGCCAGCAGCTTCTACAGGGGATCTAGACGTTCACCCCTCCACTTT. The entire variable domain, with the rest obtained from reference TRBV5-6 and TRBJ1-6, is as follows: DAGVTQSPTHLIKTRGQQVTLRCSPKSGHDTVSWYQQALGQGPQFIFQYYEEEERQRGNFPDRFSGHQFPNYSSELNVNALLLGDSALYLCASSFYRGSRRSPLHFGNGTRLTVT.

The chain couples TRBV7-9 to TRBJ1-1; maybe TRBD1 (6 bases). The germline V gene encodes CDR1 SEHNR and CDR2 FQNEAQ (reference sequence). The CDR3 runs to 15 residues. Trimming took off 4 bases at V and 5 bases at J, with 17 bases between the two ends. The CDR3 protein is CASSSSGTLRTEAFF. In DNA, the CDR3 is TGTGCCAGCAGCTCATCAGGGACATTGCGGACTGAAGCTTTCTTT.

The V gene is TRBV27, the J gene TRBJ2-3; D might be TRBD1 or TRBD2, each matching 5 bases. This CDR3 comprises 14 residues. Germline values: CDR1 MNHEY, CDR2 SMNVEV (reference sequence). With 3 bases removed from V and 4 bases from J, the gap between germline ends came to 11 bases. CDR3 protein: CASSFGWGSDTQYF. The CDR3 coding sequence is TGTGCCAGCAGTTTCGGGTGGGGGTCAGATACGCAGTATTTT.

V and J are TRBV19 and TRBJ2-1; 10 bases are a match to TRBD2. The CDR3 sequence is 14 residues long. Losses at the gene ends were 0 bases for V and 15 bases for J; bases not matched to a gene: 8. CDR1 and CDR2 (germline): LNHDA, SQIVND (reference sequence). CDR3 bases: TGTGCCAGTAGTATAGAACCCCATAGCGGGGGGCCGTTCTTC. It encodes CASSIEPHSGGPFF. Drawing the rest from reference TRBV19 and TRBJ2-1, the complete variable domain is DGGITQSPKYLFRKEGQNVTLSCEQNLNHDAMYWYRQDPGQGLRLIYYSQIVNDFQKGDIAEGYSVSREKKESFPLTVTSAQKNPTAFYLCASSIEPHSGGPFFGPGTRLTVL.

The V call is TRBV19, the J call TRBJ2-6; TRBD1 aligns across 10 bases. V gave up 6 bases and J gave up 0 bases; unmatched junction bases: 11. This CDR3 has 19 residues. The germline CDR1 and CDR2 sequences are LNHDA and SQIVND (reference sequence). The CDR3 DNA reads TGTGCCAGTAGCCTATTTCTGGGGACAGGGGACTCTGGGGCCAACGTCCTGACTTTC. It encodes CASSLFLGTGDSGANVLTF.

This rearrangement joins TRBV5-1 to TRBJ2-1; 7 bases align to TRBD1. The CDR3 covers 11 residues. CDR1 SGHRS and CDR2 YFSETQ come from the germline V gene. J was trimmed by 7 bases and V by 6 bases; bases with no gene match: 1. The CDR3 DNA follows: TGCGCCAGCATACAGGGGAATGAGCAGTTCTTC. Amino acid sequence: CASIQGNEQFF. Full variable domain (outside the CDR3, taken from reference TRBV5-1 and TRBJ2-1): KAGVTQTPRYLIKTRGQQVTLSCSPISGHRSVSWYQQTPGQGLQFLFEYFSETQRNKGNFPGRFSGRQFSNSRSEMNVSTLELGDSALYLCASIQGNEQFFGPGTRLTVL.

The rearrangement joins TRBV6-5 to TRBJ1-5; D perhaps matches TRBD1 (6 bases). The V gene lost 10 bases and the J gene lost 2 bases, with 12 bases spanning the gap. Germline V gene lookup returns CDR1 MNHEY and CDR2 SVGAGI. The CDR3 extends over 13 amino acids. The CDR3 loop is CATEGDGNQPQHF. CDR3 DNA: TGTGCCACCGAGGGGGATGGCAATCAGCCCCAGCATTTT.

The gene calls are TRBV7-9 and TRBJ1-4; tentatively, D is TRBD1 (5 bases). V lost 6 bases to trimming and J lost 11 bases, with 13 bases between them. The CDR3 spans 12 residues. CDR1 is SEHNR and CDR2 is FQNEAQ in the germline V gene (reference sequence). CDR3 region: CASSLPGGKLFF. The DNA for the CDR3 is TGTGCCAGCAGTCTGCCGGGGGGGAAACTGTTTTTT.

This clone was seen once. V and J are TRBV2 and TRBJ1-5; no clear D. There are 16 residues in the CDR3. V was trimmed by 4 bases and J by 4 bases, leaving 17 bases between them. Germline CDR1 and CDR2: SNHLY and FYNNEI. The CDR3 DNA reads TGTGCCAGCAGTGGGGAGACAAGGGAGGGTAATCAGCCCCAGCATTTT. This gives the protein CASSGETREGNQPQHF.

CDR3 sequence: CASSGDSYGYTF. CDR3 bases: TGTGCCAGCAGCGGGGACAGCTATGGCTACACCTTC. The rearrangement uses TRBV11-2 and TRBJ1-2, with 7 bases aligning to TRBD1. Trimming cost V 5 bases and J 4 bases; bases outside gene matches: 1. Germline V gives CDR1 SGHAT, CDR2 FQNNGV. CDR3 size: 12 residues.

The rearrangement uses TRBV28 and TRBJ2-1, with a weak D call TRBD2 (6 bases). The V and J ends lost 5 bases and 0 bases respectively, with 11 bases between them. This CDR3 has 15 residues. CDR1 and CDR2 from the germline V gene are MDHEN and SYDVKM. CDR3 coding DNA: TGTGCCAGCAGTCACCGGACTACCTCCTACAATGAGCAGTTCTTC. It codes for CASSHRTTSYNEQFF.

The V and J genes are TRBV6-1 and TRBJ1-5; a possible D gene is TRBD1 (6 bases). Between the trimmed V and J ends, which lost 2 bases and 2 bases, there was a span of 19 bases. Germline CDR1 and CDR2: MNHNS and SASEGT. CDR3 length equals 18 residues. Here the CDR3 reads CASSEPAGHGLGNQPQHF. As DNA, the CDR3 is TGTGCCAGCAGTGAACCCGCGGGACACGGTCTGGGCAATCAGCCCCAGCATTTT.

This sequence joins TRBV6-5 and TRBJ2-1; maybe TRBD2 (5 bases). V lost 2 bases to trimming and J lost 4 bases, with 6 bases between them. CDR3 length equals 13 residues. CDR1 is MNHEY, CDR2 SVGAGI, per germline. CDR3 in DNA: TGTGCCAGCAGTTACGGACTTTACAATGAGCAGTTCTTC. Translating it yields CASSYGLYNEQFF.

This chain connects TRBV9 to TRBJ2-2, with TRBD2 matching over 8 bases. The germline gives CDR1 SGDLS, CDR2 YYNGEE. The length of the CDR3 is 18 residues. V lost 6 bases to trimming and J lost 1 base; unmatched junction nucleotides: 14. Written as DNA, the CDR3 is TGTGCCAGCACCACCGGACGGGGGGGAGTCAGGAACACCGGGGAGCTGTTTTTT. Amino acids: CASTTGRGGVRNTGELFF.

DNA of the CDR3: TGCGCCAGCAGCCAAGTAGGTGAACTTAGCTTCTCTGGAAACACCATATATTTT. Translating it yields CASSQVGELSFSGNTIYF. This chain uses TRBV4-1 with TRBJ1-3; D gene unclear. The ends were cut back, 1 base at V and 0 bases at J, with 16 bases in the middle. Germline-derived CDR1 and CDR2 are MGHRA and YSYEKL. This CDR3 comprises 18 residues.

This chain links TRBV13 with TRBJ2-7; tentatively, D is TRBD1 (6 bases). Trimming shortened V by 0 bases and J by 3 bases, and 9 bases separated the two germline ends. This CDR3 has 14 residues. Per germline, CDR1 PRHDT and CDR2 FYEKMQ (reference sequence). Written as DNA, the CDR3 is TGTGCCAGCAGCTTAGGGACAGGCGTCTACGAGCAGTACTTC. This codes for CASSLGTGVYEQYF. The full variable domain, in which reference TRBV13 and TRBJ2-7 provide the parts outside the CDR3, is AAGVIQSPRHLIKEKRETATLKCYPIPRHDTVYWYQQGPGQDPQFLISFYEKMQSDKGSIPDRFSAQQFSDYHSELNMSSLELGDSALYFCASSLGTGVYEQYFGPGTRLTVT.

V gene TRBV7-2 combines with J gene TRBJ2-7; TRBD2 is a possible D gene (6 bases). The V and J ends lost 2 bases and 3 bases respectively, with 11 bases between them. The CDR3 sequence is 14 residues long. Germline values: CDR1 SGHTA, CDR2 FQGNSA. The CDR3, as DNA: TGTGCCAGCAGCTTAAGGTTAGCGGACTACGAGCAGTACTTC. This translates into CASSLRLADYEQYF. The full variable domain, completed using reference TRBV7-2 and TRBJ2-7, is GAGVSQSPSNKVTEKGKDVELRCDPISGHTALYWYRQSLGQGLEFLIYFQGNSAPDKSGLPSDRFSAERTGGSVSTLTIQRTQQEDSAVYLCASSLRLADYEQYFGPGTRLTVT.

The chain carries TRBV28 and TRBJ1-3; the match to TRBD1 covers 7 bases. From germline, CDR1 is MDHEN and CDR2 SYDVKM. J gave up 4 bases and V 5 bases, and 8 bases lay outside the gene matches. This CDR3 spans 15 amino acids. CDR3 residues: CASSLQTGAGNTIYF. CDR3 coding DNA: TGTGCCAGCAGTCTCCAAACAGGGGCCGGAAACACCATATATTTT.

The genes are TRBV28 and TRBJ2-1; 13 nucleotides match TRBD2. The CDR3 has 15 amino acids. Unmatched junction bases numbered 7, after V lost 6 bases and J lost 8 bases. The germline CDR1 and CDR2 sequences are MDHEN and SYDVKM. This CDR3 reads CASSRRTSGSHEQFF. In nucleotides, the CDR3 is TGTGCCAGCAGCAGAAGGACTAGCGGGAGCCATGAGCAGTTCTTC. The variable domain in full, completed from reference TRBV28 and TRBJ2-1, reads DVKVTQSSRYLVKRTGEKVFLECVQDMDHENMFWYRQDPGLGLRLIYFSYDVKMKEKGDIPEGYSVSREKKERFSLILESASTNQTSMYLCASSRRTSGSHEQFFGPGTRLTVL.

This clone was recorded once. The chain is built from TRBV5-1 and TRBJ1-1; D is unresolved. The CDR3 is made up of 13 amino acids. Germline V gene data show CDR1 as SGHRS and CDR2 as YFSETQ. V was shortened by 1 base and J by 4 bases, with 8 bases between the two germline ends. The CDR3 DNA is TGCGCCAGCAGCTTGAAAAGGTTCACTGAAGCTTTCTTT. Translated, it gives CASSLKRFTEAFF.

V usage is TRBV7-3 and J usage is TRBJ2-7; 9 positions agree with TRBD1. The CDR3 runs 15 residues. The ends lost 5 bases at V and 2 bases at J; junction bases unmatched: 7. CDR1 SGHTA and CDR2 FQGTGA come from the germline V gene. The CDR3 protein is CASSPTRTGAYEQYF. In nucleotides, the CDR3 is TGTGCCAGCAGCCCGACACGGACAGGGGCCTACGAGCAGTACTTC.

The chain carries TRBV19 and TRBJ2-5, with 9 bases matching TRBD2. CDR3 length: 14 amino acids. Looked up from germline, CDR1 is LNHDA and CDR2 is SQIVND (reference sequence). J lost 7 bases, V lost 6 bases, and 9 bases had no gene match. CDR3 in DNA: TGTGCCAGTAGGCCTAGCGGGGTGGGAGGGACCCAGTACTTC. Amino acids: CASRPSGVGGTQYF.

The chain joins TRBV19 to TRBJ2-7; 7 bases are shared with TRBD1. The ends lost 4 bases at V and 3 bases at J; junction bases unmatched: 9. The CDR3 is made up of 15 amino acids. CDR1 and CDR2 (germline): LNHDA, SQIVND (reference sequence). In DNA, the CDR3 is TGTGCCAGTAGTAGTTCCGGGACAGACGGCTACGAGCAGTACTTC. It encodes CASSSSGTDGYEQYF.

The chain joins TRBV19 to TRBJ2-6, with 10 nucleotides matching TRBD1. V trimming: 5 bases; J trimming: 1 base; junction bases outside the gene matches: 5. CDR1 LNHDA and CDR2 SQIVND come from the germline V gene (reference sequence). CDR3 length: 17 amino acids. The CDR3 sequence is CASSPLGQGSGANVLTF. DNA of the CDR3: TGTGCCAGTAGTCCCCTGGGACAGGGGTCTGGGGCCAACGTCCTGACTTTC. Based on the CDR3 plus reference TRBV19 and TRBJ2-6, the full variable domain is DGGITQSPKYLFRKEGQNVTLSCEQNLNHDAMYWYRQDPGQGLRLIYYSQIVNDFQKGDIAEGYSVSREKKESFPLTVTSAQKNPTAFYLCASSPLGQGSGANVLTFGAGSRLTVL.